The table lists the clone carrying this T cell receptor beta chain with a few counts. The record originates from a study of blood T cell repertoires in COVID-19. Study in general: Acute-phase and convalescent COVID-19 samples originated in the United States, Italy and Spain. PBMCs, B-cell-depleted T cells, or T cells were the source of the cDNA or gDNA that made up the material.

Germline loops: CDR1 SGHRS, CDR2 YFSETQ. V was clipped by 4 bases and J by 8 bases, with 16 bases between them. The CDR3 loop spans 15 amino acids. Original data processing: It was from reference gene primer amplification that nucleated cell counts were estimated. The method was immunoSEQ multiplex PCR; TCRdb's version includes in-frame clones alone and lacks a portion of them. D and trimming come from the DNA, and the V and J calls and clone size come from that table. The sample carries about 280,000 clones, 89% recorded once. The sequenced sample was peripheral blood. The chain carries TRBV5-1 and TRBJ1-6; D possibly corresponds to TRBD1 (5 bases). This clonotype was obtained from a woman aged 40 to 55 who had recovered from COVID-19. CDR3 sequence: CASSPGGTADSPLHF. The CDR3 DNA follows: TGCGCCAGCAGCCCGGGGGGGACGGCAGATTCACCCCTCCACTTT.